The present T cell receptor beta chain was sequenced within a study of T cell responses to AZD1222 COVID-19 vaccine. General observations from the study: Seropositive status at baseline applied to only a handful of AZD1222 recipients. When two AZD1222 doses had been given, Spike-specific TCR breadth and depth rose.

Some clones are missing from TCRdb's copy, which holds only in-frame ones; the method was immunoSEQ multiplex PCR. There are 130,000 to 150,000 clones in the sample; around nine tenths occur only once, and 2.8% lies in the top ten. A note on this clone: The target antigen is unknown.

Sequences were derived from peripheral blood, sampled on day 0 of MenACWY control vaccination. The clonotype comes from an adult in good health.

CDR3: CASSKRGTATNEKLFF. DNA of the CDR3: TGTGCCAGCAGCAAAAGAGGAACGGCAACTAATGAAAAACTGTTTTTT. The chain recombines TRBV4-2 with TRBJ1-4; D gene uncertain. This CDR3 is built from 16 residues. Germline assignment: CDR1 LGHNA and CDR2 YNFKEQ. V lost 5 bases and J 0 bases, leaving 13 bases between the germline ends.